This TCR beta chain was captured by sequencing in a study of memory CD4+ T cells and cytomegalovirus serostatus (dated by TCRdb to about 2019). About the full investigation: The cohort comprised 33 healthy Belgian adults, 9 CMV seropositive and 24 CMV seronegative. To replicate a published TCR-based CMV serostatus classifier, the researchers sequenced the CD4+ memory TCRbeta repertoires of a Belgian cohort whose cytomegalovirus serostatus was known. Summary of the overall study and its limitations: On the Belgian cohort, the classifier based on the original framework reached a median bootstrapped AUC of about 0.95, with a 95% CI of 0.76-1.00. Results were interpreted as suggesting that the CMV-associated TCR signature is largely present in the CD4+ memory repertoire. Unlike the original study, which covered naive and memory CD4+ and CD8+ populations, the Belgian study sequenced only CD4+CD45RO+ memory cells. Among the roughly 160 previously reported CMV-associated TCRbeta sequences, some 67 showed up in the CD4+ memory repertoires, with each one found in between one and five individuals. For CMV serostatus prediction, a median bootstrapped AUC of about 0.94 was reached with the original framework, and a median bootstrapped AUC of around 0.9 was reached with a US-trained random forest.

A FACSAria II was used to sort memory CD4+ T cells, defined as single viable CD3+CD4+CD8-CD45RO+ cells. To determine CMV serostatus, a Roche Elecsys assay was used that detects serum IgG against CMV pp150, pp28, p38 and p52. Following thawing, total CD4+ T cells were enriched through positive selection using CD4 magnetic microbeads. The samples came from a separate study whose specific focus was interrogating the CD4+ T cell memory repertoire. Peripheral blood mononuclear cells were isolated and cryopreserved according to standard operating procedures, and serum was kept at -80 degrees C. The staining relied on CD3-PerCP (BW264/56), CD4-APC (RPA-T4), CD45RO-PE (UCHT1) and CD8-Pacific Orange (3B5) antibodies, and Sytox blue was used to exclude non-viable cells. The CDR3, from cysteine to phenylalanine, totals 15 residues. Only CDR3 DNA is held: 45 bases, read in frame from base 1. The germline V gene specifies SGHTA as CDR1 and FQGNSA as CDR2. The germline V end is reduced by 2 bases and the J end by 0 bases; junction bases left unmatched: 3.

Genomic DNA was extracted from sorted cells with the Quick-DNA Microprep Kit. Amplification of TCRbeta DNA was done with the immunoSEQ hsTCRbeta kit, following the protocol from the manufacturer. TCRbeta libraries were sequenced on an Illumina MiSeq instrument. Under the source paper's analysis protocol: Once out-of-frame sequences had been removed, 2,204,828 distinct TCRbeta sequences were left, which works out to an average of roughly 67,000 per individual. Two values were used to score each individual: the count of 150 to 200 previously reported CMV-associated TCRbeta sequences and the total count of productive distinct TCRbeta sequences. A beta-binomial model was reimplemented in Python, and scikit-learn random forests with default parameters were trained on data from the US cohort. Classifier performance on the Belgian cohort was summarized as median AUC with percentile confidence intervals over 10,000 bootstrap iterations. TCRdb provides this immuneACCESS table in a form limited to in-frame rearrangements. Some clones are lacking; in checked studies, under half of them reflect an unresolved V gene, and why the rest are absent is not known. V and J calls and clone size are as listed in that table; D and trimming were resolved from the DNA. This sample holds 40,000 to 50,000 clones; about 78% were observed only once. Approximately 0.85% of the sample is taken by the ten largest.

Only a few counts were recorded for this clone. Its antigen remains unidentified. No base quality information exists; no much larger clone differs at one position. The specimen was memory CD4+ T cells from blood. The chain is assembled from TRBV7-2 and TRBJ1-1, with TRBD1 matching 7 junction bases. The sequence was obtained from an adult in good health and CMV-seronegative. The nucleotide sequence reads TGTGCCAGCAGCTTATGGGACAGCCTGAACACTGAAGCTTTCTTT. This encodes CASSLWDSLNTEAFF.